Shown below are 26 T cell receptor beta chains from a single sample sequenced in a study of cytomegalovirus exposure and HLA in healthy donors. PCR used 60 Vbeta primers and 13 Jbeta primers. The table came from immunoSEQ multiplex PCR; TCRdb's copy has only in-frame clones and leaves some out. The sample includes some 150,000 clones, approximately 70% of them seen just once. Sequences were obtained from PBMCs. These receptor sequences come from a woman aged 25 to 45 in good health and CMV-seronegative.

Here the CDR3 reads CASSSGTGGVVYGYTF. As DNA, the CDR3 is TGTGCCAGCAGCTCCGGGACAGGGGGAGTTGTCTATGGCTACACCTTC. The genes are TRBV5-4 and TRBJ1-2; 11 bases are a match to TRBD1. Germline lookup yields CDR1 SGHNT and CDR2 YYREEE (reference sequence). The CDR3 loop spans 16 amino acids. Trimming took 3 bases from V and 4 from J; bases not matched to a gene: 8.

The chain links TRBV5-8 to TRBJ1-1; D is uncertain. CDR3 length: 17 residues. The germline V gene has CDR1 SGHTS and CDR2 YDEGEE. The germline V and J ends were trimmed by 0 bases and 1 base, with 16 bases remaining between them. The CDR3 region has the DNA TGTGCCAGCAGCTTGGGACACAGTTTTACCGCGAACACTGAAGCTTTCTTT. Translation gives CASSLGHSFTANTEAFF.

This chain links TRBV6-1 with TRBJ2-2; D is unresolved. CDR1 and CDR2 from the germline V gene are MNHNS and SASEGT. V was clipped by 8 bases and J by 6 bases, with 7 bases between them. The CDR3 totals 11 residues. CDR3 amino acids: CASSYAGELFF. Written as DNA, the CDR3 is TGTGCCAGCTCGTATGCCGGGGAGCTGTTTTTT.

This clone was counted a few times. V and J are TRBV15 and TRBJ2-3, with D maybe TRBD1 (6 bases). The CDR3 runs 15 residues. Germline V lookup: CDR1 LNHNV, CDR2 YYDKDF (reference sequence). The V end was cut by 5 bases, the J end by 3 bases, with 15 bases between. CDR3 protein: CATSVNRDKTDTQYF. CDR3 coding DNA: TGTGCCACCAGCGTTAACCGGGACAAAACAGATACGCAGTATTTT.

V is TRBV27 and J is TRBJ2-1, with D tentatively TRBD1 (5 bases). V was pared by 5 bases and J by 4 bases, with 12 bases between. The CDR3 has 14 residues. The germline V gene has CDR1 MNHEY and CDR2 SMNVEV (reference sequence). The CDR3 spells CASSLDSPYNEQFF. In DNA form, the CDR3 reads TGTGCCAGCAGTCTCGACAGTCCTTACAATGAGCAGTTCTTC.

This clone was seen a single time. The chain has TRBV19 and TRBJ2-2; 14 nucleotides match TRBD2. The CDR3 has 15 residues. The J segment lost 4 bases and the V segment lost 10 bases, leaving 5 bases of the junction unmatched. CDR1 is LNHDA and CDR2 is SQIVND in the germline V gene (reference sequence). The CDR3 DNA is TGTGCCACCCAGGGACTAGCGGGAGTCACCGGGGAGCTGTTTTTT. Translating gives CATQGLAGVTGELFF.

V usage is TRBV28 and J usage is TRBJ2-1; a possible D gene is TRBD1 (5 bases). Trimming took 10 bases from V and 4 from J, leaving 17 bases between them. CDR1 and CDR2 (germline): MDHEN, SYDVKM. The length of the CDR3 is 14 residues. In DNA form, the CDR3 reads TGTGCCATCGCAAGGGGCTCTCTATACAATGAGCAGTTCTTC. Protein sequence: CAIARGSLYNEQFF.

The CDR3 DNA sequence: TGTGCCAGCAGCTTAGGGACAGGGTTCGCAGATACGCAGTATTTT. Amino acids: CASSLGTGFADTQYF. The chain has TRBV11-1 and TRBJ2-3; TRBD1 agrees at 8 bases. The CDR3 has 15 residues. V gave up 1 base and J gave up 4 bases; unmatched junction bases: 4. CDR1 and CDR2 from the germline V gene are SGHAT and FQDESV (reference sequence).

This clone was counted once. The chain has TRBV6-6 and TRBJ1-3; maybe TRBD1 (6 bases). Germline lookup yields CDR1 MNHNY and CDR2 SVGAGI (reference sequence). The CDR3 has 15 amino acids. The ends were cut back, 7 bases at V and 0 bases at J, with 13 bases in the middle. In nucleotides, the CDR3 is TGTGCCAGCATTAGCCAGGGGCTCTCTGGAAACACCATATATTTT. It yields the protein CASISQGLSGNTIYF.

The V gene is TRBV6-1, the J gene TRBJ1-2; TRBD1 agrees at 7 bases. V shed 5 bases and J 3 bases; nucleotides not matched to a gene: 6. CDR3 length: 14 amino acids. Germline loops: CDR1 MNHNS, CDR2 SASEGT. The CDR3 sequence: CASSKGAHDYGYTF. The DNA of the CDR3 is TGTGCCAGCAGTAAGGGGGCGCATGACTATGGCTACACCTTC.

The rearrangement links TRBV18 to TRBJ2-5, with D perhaps matching TRBD2 (5 bases). The DNA end is a closer match to TRBJ2-7, so the J assignment may be wrong. The CDR3 consists of 14 residues. The germline V gene encodes CDR1 KGHSH and CDR2 LQKENI. CDR3 residues: CASSPSRDSYEQYF. The CDR3 DNA follows: TGTGCCAGCTCACCTTCCCGGGACTCCTACGAGCAGTACTTC.

The rearrangement uses TRBV11-3 and TRBJ2-1, with TRBD2 matching over 8 bases. Germline CDR1 is SGHNT and CDR2 is YENEEA. The CDR3 loop spans 14 amino acids. V lost 1 base to trimming and J lost 5 bases; unmatched junction nucleotides: 1. For the CDR3, the DNA is TGTGCCAGCAGCTTAGGGACTAGCAACAATGAGCAGTTCTTC. It codes for CASSLGTSNNEQFF.

This clone showed up just once. The V and J genes are TRBV18 and TRBJ2-7, with TRBD2 identical over 13 bases. V gave up 3 bases and J gave up 7 bases; unmatched junction bases: 6. The CDR3 sequence is 15 residues long. Looked up from germline, CDR1 is KGHSH and CDR2 is LQKENI. CDR3 coding DNA: TGTGCCAGCTCACCTACTAGCGGGAGGGCGGGTGAGCAGTACTTC. Translated, it gives CASSPTSGRAGEQYF.

In its sample, this clone was seen once. The chain is built from TRBV27 and TRBJ2-3; the match to TRBD1 covers 10 bases. The length of the CDR3 is 16 residues. Germline CDR1 and CDR2: MNHEY and SMNVEV (reference sequence). V gave up 6 bases and J gave up 1 base; unmatched junction bases: 7. CDR3 in amino acids: CASRPDRGRGTDTQYF. For the CDR3, the DNA is TGTGCCAGCAGACCCGACAGGGGGCGCGGCACAGATACGCAGTATTTT.

In this sample, this clone turned up once. This rearrangement joins TRBV5-6 to TRBJ2-7, with TRBD2 as a possible D gene (5 bases). V was pared by 4 bases and J by 5 bases, with 22 bases between. This CDR3 comprises 16 residues. Germline V gene data show CDR1 as SGHDT and CDR2 as YYEEEE. The CDR3 DNA is TGTGCCAGCAGCCCCATCGATCGGGTTAGCGCGGACGAGCAGTACTTC. It encodes CASSPIDRVSADEQYF.

The rearrangement uses TRBV2 and TRBJ2-2; possible D gene TRBD1, 5 bases. The CDR3 is 12 amino acids. CDR1 is SNHLY and CDR2 is FYNNEI in the germline V gene. V was cut by 8 bases and J by 6 bases, with 10 bases left in between. The CDR3 nucleotides read TGTGCCAGCGGCGAACAGGCCGGGGAGCTGTTTTTT. This codes for CASGEQAGELFF.

The chain is built from TRBV5-1 and TRBJ2-7; 13 bases map to TRBD2. Trimming took 8 bases from V and 7 from J; bases not matched to a gene: 6. Germline V gene sequence: CDR1 SGHRS, CDR2 YFSETQ. CDR3 length equals 13 residues. The CDR3 coding sequence is TGCGCCAGTGGACTAGCGGGAGTGCGGGAGCAGTACTTC. As protein: CASGLAGVREQYF. The whole variable domain, filled in from reference TRBV5-1 and TRBJ2-7, reads KAGVTQTPRYLIKTRGQQVTLSCSPISGHRSVSWYQQTPGQGLQFLFEYFSETQRNKGNFPGRFSGRQFSNSRSEMNVSTLELGDSALYLCASGLAGVREQYFGPGTRLTVT.

CDR3 DNA: TGTGCCAGCAGCCAAGATCCCTCTTCTAACTATGGCTACACCTTC. Encoded protein: CASSQDPSSNYGYTF. The chain combines TRBV14 with TRBJ1-2, with D uncertain. Deletions cut 0 bases from V and 0 bases from J, with 8 bases between. The CDR3 sequence is 15 residues long. Germline assignment: CDR1 SGHDN and CDR2 FVKESK.

The CDR3 DNA is TGTGCCAGCAGCTTAGTAGTGGGCCGCTCAGATACGCAGTATTTT. Translation: CASSLVVGRSDTQYF. The chain couples TRBV7-9 to TRBJ2-3; no firm D call. This CDR3 is built from 15 residues. V shed 1 base and J shed 4 bases, with 12 bases lying between them. Germline V gene lookup returns CDR1 SEHNR and CDR2 FQNEAQ (reference sequence).

This clone was recorded only once. V usage is TRBV6-6 and J usage is TRBJ1-5; the D is unclear. CDR3 length equals 14 residues. Per the germline V gene, CDR1 is MNHNY and CDR2 is SVGAGI (reference sequence). V lost 6 bases and J lost 2, with 11 bases in between. The CDR3 DNA sequence: TGTGCCAGCAGGTCCCGACGGGGCAATCAGCCCCAGCATTTT. Translated, it gives CASRSRRGNQPQHF.

The chain carries TRBV28 and TRBJ1-1; TRBD1 is a possible D gene (5 bases). The CDR3 loop spans 13 amino acids. Looked up from germline, CDR1 is MDHEN and CDR2 is SYDVKM. V shed 6 bases and J shed 2 bases, with 10 bases lying between them. CDR3 DNA sequence: TGTGCCAGCAGCCCGACAGTAAACACTGAAGCTTTCTTT. Encoded protein: CASSPTVNTEAFF.

The chain couples TRBV30 to TRBJ1-5; possibly TRBD1 for D (5 bases). CDR1 is GTSNPN and CDR2 is SVGIG in the germline V gene (reference sequence). Trimming shortened V by 0 bases and J by 5 bases, and 8 bases separated the two germline ends. The CDR3 loop spans 13 amino acids. The CDR3 is CAWSVQDHQPQHF. CDR3 bases: TGTGCCTGGAGTGTACAGGATCATCAGCCCCAGCATTTT.

The chain has TRBV6-6 and TRBJ1-1; D is unclear. Germline V gene data show CDR1 as MNHNY and CDR2 as SVGAGI (reference sequence). The CDR3 contains 11 residues. Trimming took 7 bases from V and 4 from J, leaving 7 bases between them. This chain's CDR3 is CASIRFTEAFF. The DNA for the CDR3 is TGTGCCAGCATACGGTTCACTGAAGCTTTCTTT.

J is TRBJ2-1 and V is TRBV2; 8 bases agree with TRBD1. The CDR3 loop spans 17 amino acids. Trimming removed 6 bases from V and 0 bases from J; junction bases left unmatched: 10. Germline CDR1 and CDR2: SNHLY and FYNNEI. CDR3 DNA sequence: TGTGCCAGCAGAAACAGCAGGGGGCCTAGCTCCTACAATGAGCAGTTCTTC. Residues: CASRNSRGPSSYNEQFF.

The V gene is TRBV2, the J gene TRBJ1-1; D unclear. With 7 bases removed from V and 3 bases from J, the gap between germline ends came to 15 bases. Per germline, CDR1 SNHLY and CDR2 FYNNEI. This CDR3 region has 14 residues. The CDR3 DNA reads TGTGCCAGCACTATCCCCCCAAAATACACTGAAGCTTTCTTT. Its protein product is CASTIPPKYTEAFF.

V usage is TRBV5-1 and J usage is TRBJ2-3, with D perhaps TRBD2 (5 bases). The CDR3 has 14 amino acids. Germline V gene lookup returns CDR1 SGHRS and CDR2 YFSETQ. The ends were cut back, 6 bases at V and 2 bases at J, with 13 bases in the middle. In DNA form, the CDR3 reads TGCGCCAGCACCCTAGCCGACGTCACAGATACGCAGTATTTT. Translation: CASTLADVTDTQYF.